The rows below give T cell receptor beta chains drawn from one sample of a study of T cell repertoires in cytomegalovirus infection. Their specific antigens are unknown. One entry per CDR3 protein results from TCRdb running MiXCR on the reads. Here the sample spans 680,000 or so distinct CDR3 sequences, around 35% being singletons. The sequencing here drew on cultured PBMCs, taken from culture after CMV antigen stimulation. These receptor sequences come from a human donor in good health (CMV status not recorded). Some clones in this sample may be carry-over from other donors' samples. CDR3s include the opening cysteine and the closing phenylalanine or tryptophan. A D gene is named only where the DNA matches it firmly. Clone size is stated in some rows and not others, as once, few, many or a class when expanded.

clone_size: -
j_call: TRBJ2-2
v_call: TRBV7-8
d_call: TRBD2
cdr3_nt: TGTGCCAGCAGCTCCATAGCGGGGGGGGGCGGGGAGCTGTTTTTT
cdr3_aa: CASSSIAGGGGELFF

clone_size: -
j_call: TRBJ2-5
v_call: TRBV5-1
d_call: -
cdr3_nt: TGCGCCAGCAGCTGGGCCGCCGTGGAGACCCAGTACTTC
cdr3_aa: CASSWAAVETQYF

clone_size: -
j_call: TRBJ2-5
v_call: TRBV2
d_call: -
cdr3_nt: TGTGCCAGCAGTGTATTCGGACAAGAGACCCAGTACTTC
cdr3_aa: CASSVFGQETQYF

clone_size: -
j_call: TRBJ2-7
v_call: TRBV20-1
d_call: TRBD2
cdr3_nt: TGCAGTCCCTTTAGGGCGGGGGGAGAGGAGCAGTACTTC
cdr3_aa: CSPFRAGGEEQYF

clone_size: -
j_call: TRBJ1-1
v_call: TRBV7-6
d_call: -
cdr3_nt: TGTGCCAGCAGCCCCTCGTCGACCGACAACGCTTTCTTT
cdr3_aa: CASSPSSTDNAFF

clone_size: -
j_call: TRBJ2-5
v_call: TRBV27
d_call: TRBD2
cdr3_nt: TGTGCCAGCAGTTTCAACTCGGGAGGATGGGAGACCCAGTACTTC
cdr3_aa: CASSFNSGGWETQYF

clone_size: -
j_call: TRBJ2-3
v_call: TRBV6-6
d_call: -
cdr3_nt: TGTGCCAGCACCCGACTAGAAGGCACAGATACGCAGTATTTT
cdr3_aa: CASTRLEGTDTQYF

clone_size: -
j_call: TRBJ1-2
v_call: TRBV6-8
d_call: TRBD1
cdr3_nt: TGTGCCAGCAGTTACTCGACAGGGGGGAGGAGCAACTATGGCTACACCTTC
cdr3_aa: CASSYSTGGRSNYGYTF

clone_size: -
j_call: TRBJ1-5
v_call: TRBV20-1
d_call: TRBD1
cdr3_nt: TGCAGTGCTATACTACAGGGGCAGCCCCAGCATTTT
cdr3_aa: CSAILQGQPQHF

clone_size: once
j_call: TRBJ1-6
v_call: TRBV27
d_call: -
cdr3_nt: TGTGCCAGCAGTCTACTGGGCCATGCTAATTCACCCCTCCACTTT
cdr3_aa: CASSLLGHANSPLHF

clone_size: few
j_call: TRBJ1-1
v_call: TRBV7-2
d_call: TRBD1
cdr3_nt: TGTGCCTCGAGGACCGGGACAGGGGTTATGAACACTGAAGCTTTCTTT
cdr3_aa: CASRTGTGVMNTEAFF

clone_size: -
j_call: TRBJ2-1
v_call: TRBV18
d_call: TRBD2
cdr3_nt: TGTGCCAGCTCACCCCTAGCGGGCGGGGCCTACAATGAGCAGTTCTTC
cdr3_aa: CASSPLAGGAYNEQFF

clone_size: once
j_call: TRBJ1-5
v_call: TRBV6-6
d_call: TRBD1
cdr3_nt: TGTGCCAGCGGCACGGAGGGGGCGGCTTATCAGCCCCAGCATTTT
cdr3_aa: CASGTEGAAYQPQHF

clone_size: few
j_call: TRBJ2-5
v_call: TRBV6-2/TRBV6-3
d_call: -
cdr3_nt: TGTGCCAGCAGTTACTTCACCACCGGGACCCTCCAAGAGACCCAGTACTTC
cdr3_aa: CASSYFTTGTLQETQYF

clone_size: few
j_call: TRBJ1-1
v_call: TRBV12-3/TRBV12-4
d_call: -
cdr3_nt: TGTGCCAGCAGTTATTCTTTGGGGGACACTGAAGCTTTCTTT
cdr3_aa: CASSYSLGDTEAFF

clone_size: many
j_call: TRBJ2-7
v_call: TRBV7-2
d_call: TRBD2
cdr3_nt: TGTGCCAGCAGCACCCGACTAGCGGGTCTCTCCTACGAGCAGTACTTC
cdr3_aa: CASSTRLAGLSYEQYF

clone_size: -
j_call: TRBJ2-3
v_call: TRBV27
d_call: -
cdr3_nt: TGTGCCAGCAAGGCCCTAGCCGGGGGAGATACGCAGTATTTT
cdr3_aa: CASKALAGGDTQYF

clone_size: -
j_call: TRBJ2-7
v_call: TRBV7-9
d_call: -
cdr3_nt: TGTGCCAGCAGCTTAGGAACCCAGGGCCTTCCCTACGAGCAGTACTTC
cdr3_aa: CASSLGTQGLPYEQYF

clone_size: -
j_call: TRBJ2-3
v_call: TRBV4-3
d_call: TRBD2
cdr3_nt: TGCGCCAGCAGCCAAGACGCAGGCGCGGGAGGTTTTGTTGATACGCAGTATTTT
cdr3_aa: CASSQDAGAGGFVDTQYF

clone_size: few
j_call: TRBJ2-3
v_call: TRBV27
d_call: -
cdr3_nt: TGTGCCAGCAGTTTAACCGGGGCGGCAGATACGCAGTATTTT
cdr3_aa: CASSLTGAADTQYF

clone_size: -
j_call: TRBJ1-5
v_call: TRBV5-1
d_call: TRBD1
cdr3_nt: TGCGCCAGCAGGTCGACAGGGGGGTCGGATCAGCCCCAGCATTTT
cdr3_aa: CASRSTGGSDQPQHF

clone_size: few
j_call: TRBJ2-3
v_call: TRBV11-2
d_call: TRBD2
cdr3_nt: TGTGCCAGCAGCTTACGCGGGGGGGAAACAGATACGCAGTATTTT
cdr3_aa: CASSLRGGETDTQYF

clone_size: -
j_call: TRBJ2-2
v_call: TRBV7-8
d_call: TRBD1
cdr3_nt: TGTGCCAGCAGCTTAGTCCGGGACAGGGGGCCGGCCGGGGAGCTGTTTTTT
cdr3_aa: CASSLVRDRGPAGELFF

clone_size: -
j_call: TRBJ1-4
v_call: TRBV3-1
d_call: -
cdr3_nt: TGTGCCAGCAGCCAGGGATCGAAAAAACTGTTTTTT
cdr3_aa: CASSQGSKKLFF

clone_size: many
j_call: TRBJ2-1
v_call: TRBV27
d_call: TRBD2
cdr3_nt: TGTGCCAGCAGTCTCCCTAGCGGGAGTGGAAACAATGAGCAGTTCTTC
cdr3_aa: CASSLPSGSGNNEQFF

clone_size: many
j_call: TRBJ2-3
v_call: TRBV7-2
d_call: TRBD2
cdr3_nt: TGTGCCAGCAGCTTATGGGCGGGAGGGCTTGCAGATACGCAGTATTTT
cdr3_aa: CASSLWAGGLADTQYF

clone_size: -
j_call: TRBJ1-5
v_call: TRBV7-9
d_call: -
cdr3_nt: TGTGCCAGCAGCGCCACAGGAGATAGCAATCAGCCCCAGCATTTT
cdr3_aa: CASSATGDSNQPQHF

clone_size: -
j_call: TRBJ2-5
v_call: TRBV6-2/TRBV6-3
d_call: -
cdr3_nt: TGTGCCAGCAGTAGGATCGAGACCCAGTACTTC
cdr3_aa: CASSRIETQYF

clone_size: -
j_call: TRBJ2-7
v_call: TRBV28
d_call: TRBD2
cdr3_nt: TGTGCCACCGAGGGAGGGAACTCCTACGAGCAGTACTTC
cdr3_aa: CATEGGNSYEQYF

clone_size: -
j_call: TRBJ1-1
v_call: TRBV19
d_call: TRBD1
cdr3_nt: TGTGCCAGTACCACGACCGGACAGGGGGCTGAAGCTTTCTTT
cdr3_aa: CASTTTGQGAEAFF

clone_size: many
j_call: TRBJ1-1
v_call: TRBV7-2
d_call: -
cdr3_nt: TGTGCCAGCAGCTTTCAGGGATTGGTGAACACTGAAGCTTTCTTT
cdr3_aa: CASSFQGLVNTEAFF

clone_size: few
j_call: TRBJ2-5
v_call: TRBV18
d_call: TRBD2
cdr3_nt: TGTGCCAGCTCAGAGGCAGAAGCGGGGGGCTCATCCGGGCAAGAGACCCAGTACTTC
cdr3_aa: CASSEAEAGGSSGQETQYF

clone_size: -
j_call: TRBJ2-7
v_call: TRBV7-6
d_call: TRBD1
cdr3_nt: TGTGCCAGCAGCTTAGGAACAGGGGGCTCGTTCCCCTACGAGCAGTACTTC
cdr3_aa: CASSLGTGGSFPYEQYF

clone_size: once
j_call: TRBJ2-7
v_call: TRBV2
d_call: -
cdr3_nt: TGTGCCAGCAGTTCTCCGGTGGGGGGCGACGAGCAGTACTTC
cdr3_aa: CASSSPVGGDEQYF

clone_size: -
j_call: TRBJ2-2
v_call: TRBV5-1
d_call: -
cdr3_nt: TGCGCCAGCAGACAGGATCCGGGACCGGGATTGACCGGGGAGCTGTTTTTT
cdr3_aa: CASRQDPGPGLTGELFF

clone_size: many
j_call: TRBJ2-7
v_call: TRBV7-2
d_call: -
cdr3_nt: TGTGCCAGCAGCTTAAATGGCCCCTACGAGCAGTACTTC
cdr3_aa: CASSLNGPYEQYF

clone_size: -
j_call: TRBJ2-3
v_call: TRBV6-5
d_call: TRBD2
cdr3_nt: TGTGCCACGACTAGCCCCACAGATACGCAGTATTTT
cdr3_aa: CATTSPTDTQYF

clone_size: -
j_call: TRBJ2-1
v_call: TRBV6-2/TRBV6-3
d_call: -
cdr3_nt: TGTGCCAGCAGTTATTCCAGGGACTGGTACAATGAGCAGTTCTTC
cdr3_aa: CASSYSRDWYNEQFF

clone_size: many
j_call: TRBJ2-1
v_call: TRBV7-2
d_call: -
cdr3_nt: TGTGCCAGCAGCCTAGGGGGGGCCAACAATGAGCAGTTCTTC
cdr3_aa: CASSLGGANNEQFF

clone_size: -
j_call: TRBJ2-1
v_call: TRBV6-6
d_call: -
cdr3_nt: TGTGCCAGCAGTCAGGACAGCTACAATGAGCAGTTCTTC
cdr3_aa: CASSQDSYNEQFF

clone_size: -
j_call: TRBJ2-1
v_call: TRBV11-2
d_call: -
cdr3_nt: TGTGCCAGCAGCTTAATACCGGGACTGTCCTACAATGAGCAGTTCTTC
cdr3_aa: CASSLIPGLSYNEQFF

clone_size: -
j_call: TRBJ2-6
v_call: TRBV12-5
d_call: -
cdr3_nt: TGTGCTAGTGGTTTGACTCCCGGGGCCCTGCTAAGCTCTGGGGCCAACGTCCTGACTTTC
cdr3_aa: CASGLTPGALLSSGANVLTF

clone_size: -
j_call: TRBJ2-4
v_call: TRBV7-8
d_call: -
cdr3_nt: TGTGCCAGCAGCTTATACCGGGAACCCGATAGGGGAGCCAAAAACATTCAGTACTTC
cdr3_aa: CASSLYREPDRGAKNIQYF

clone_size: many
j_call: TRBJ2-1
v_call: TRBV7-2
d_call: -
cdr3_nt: TGTGCCAGCAGCTTAGGAAGATACAATGAGCAGTTCTTC
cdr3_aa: CASSLGRYNEQFF

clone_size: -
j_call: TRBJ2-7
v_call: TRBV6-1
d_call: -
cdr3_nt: TGTGCCAGCAGTCAGGGCCCGACTTGGGAGCAGTACTTC
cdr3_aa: CASSQGPTWEQYF

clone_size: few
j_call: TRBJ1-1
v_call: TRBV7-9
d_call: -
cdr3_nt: TGTGCCAGCAGCTCAGTAGGGGGGGCCTACGCTTTCTTT
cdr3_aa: CASSSVGGAYAFF

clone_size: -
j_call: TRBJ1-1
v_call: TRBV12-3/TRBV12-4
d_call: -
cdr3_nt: TGTGCCAGCAGTTCTCACGAGGGGTGGGGGGGAACTTTCTTT
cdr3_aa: CASSSHEGWGGTFF

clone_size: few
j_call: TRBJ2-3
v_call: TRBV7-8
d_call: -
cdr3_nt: TGTGCCAGCAGCTCCCTCCCCCCCACCAGCACAGATACGCAGTATTTT
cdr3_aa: CASSSLPPTSTDTQYF

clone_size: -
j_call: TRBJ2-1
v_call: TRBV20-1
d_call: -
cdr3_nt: TGCAGTGCTAGGGCACCAGACAATGAGCAGTTCTTC
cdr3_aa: CSARAPDNEQFF

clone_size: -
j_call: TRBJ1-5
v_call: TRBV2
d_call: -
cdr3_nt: TGTGCCAGCAGTCAGCAGTCGGGGCTTGGCAATCAGCCCCAGCATTTT
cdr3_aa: CASSQQSGLGNQPQHF

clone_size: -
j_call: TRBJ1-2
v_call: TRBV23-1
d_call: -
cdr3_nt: TGCGCCAGCAGTCGGGCGGAACTGACTAACTATGGCTACACCTTC
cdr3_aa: CASSRAELTNYGYTF

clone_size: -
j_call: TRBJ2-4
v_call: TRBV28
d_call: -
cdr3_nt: TGTGCCAGCAGTTTCGGAGCCAAAAACATTCAGTACTTC
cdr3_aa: CASSFGAKNIQYF

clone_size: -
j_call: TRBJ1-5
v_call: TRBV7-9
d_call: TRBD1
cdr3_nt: TGTGCCAGCAGCCCGGGACAGGACGTAAATCAGCCCCAGCATTTT
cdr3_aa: CASSPGQDVNQPQHF

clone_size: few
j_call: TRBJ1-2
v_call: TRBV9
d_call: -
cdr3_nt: TGTGCCAGCAGCGTAGAGCGCCTCGGGGGCTACACCTTC
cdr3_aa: CASSVERLGGYTF

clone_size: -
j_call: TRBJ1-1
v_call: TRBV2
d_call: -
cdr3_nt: TGTGCCAGCGGGGGCAGGGACGCTTTCTTT
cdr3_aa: CASGGRDAFF

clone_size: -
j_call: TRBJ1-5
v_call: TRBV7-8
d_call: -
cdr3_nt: TGTGCCAGCAGCTTACATCGGACCGACCGTCCAAGCCAGCATTTT
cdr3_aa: CASSLHRTDRPSQHF

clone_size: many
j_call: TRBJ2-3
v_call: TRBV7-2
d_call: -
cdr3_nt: TGTGCCAGCAGCTCATACAGGGACCAAACAGATACGCAGTATTTT
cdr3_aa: CASSSYRDQTDTQYF

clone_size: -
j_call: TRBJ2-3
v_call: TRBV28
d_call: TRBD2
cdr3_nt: TGTGCCAGCAGTTCCCCCTTTAGCGGGGGAACCACAGATACGCAGTATTTT
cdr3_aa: CASSSPFSGGTTDTQYF